What follows is one T cell receptor beta chain and its context. No antigen is known for it. Clones were read by immunoSEQ multiplex PCR, and TCRdb kept only the in-frame ones, dropping some. In the table there are around 350,000 clones, around 90% of which are singletons. The entry originates in a study of Ad26.COV2.S vaccination and SARS-CoV-2 variants. V was trimmed by 0 bases and J by 4 bases, leaving 12 bases between them. This CDR3 contains 15 residues. Per germline, CDR1 SGHNT and CDR2 YYREEE (reference sequence). Whole-study results and caveats: It is possible that the TCR breadth and depth analyses underestimated the total T cell responses.

The sample here was peripheral blood, taken after recovery from COVID-19. This sequence was found in a human donor who had recovered from COVID-19. The chain carries TRBV5-4 and TRBJ2-3; D may correspond to TRBD1 or TRBD2 (5 bases each). CDR3 loop: CASSLGGRVPDTQYF. The CDR3 DNA follows: TGTGCCAGCAGCTTGGGGGGACGGGTCCCAGATACGCAGTATTTT. The full variable domain, completed using reference TRBV5-4 and TRBJ2-3, is ETGVTQSPTHLIKTRGQQVTLRCSSQSGHNTVSWYQQALGQGPQFIFQYYREEENGRGNFPPRFSGLQFPNYSSELNVNALELDDSALYLCASSLGGRVPDTQYFGPGTRLTVL.